The TCR beta chain described here comes from a study of regulatory T cells in long-lasting Graves disease. Arm-PCR with iRepertoire HTBI primers amplified the CDR3 regions for these TCR beta libraries. A single record per CDR3 protein comes from TCRdb applying MiXCR to the multiplex PCR reads. The table records about 240,000 distinct CDR3 sequences, roughly a fifth of them present only once. This clonotype was detected a few times. The germline V gene has CDR1 KGHDR and CDR2 SFDVKD. V trimming: 3 bases; J trimming: 12 bases; junction bases outside the gene matches: 9. The CDR3 runs 13 residues. Time point meaning: newly diagnosed GD, antithyroid drugs for less than 3 months. PBMC RNA served as the TCR library source.

J is TRBJ2-7 and V is TRBV24-1; 8 bases are a match to TRBD1. The sample in question was peripheral blood mononuclear cells (PBMCs), obtained at new diagnosis, from a patient treated with antithyroid drugs. This receptor was obtained from a female donor with Graves disease. In nucleotides, the CDR3 is TGTGCCACCAGTGATCCAGCCGGGACAGGAGTGTACTTC. Translated: CATSDPAGTGVYF.